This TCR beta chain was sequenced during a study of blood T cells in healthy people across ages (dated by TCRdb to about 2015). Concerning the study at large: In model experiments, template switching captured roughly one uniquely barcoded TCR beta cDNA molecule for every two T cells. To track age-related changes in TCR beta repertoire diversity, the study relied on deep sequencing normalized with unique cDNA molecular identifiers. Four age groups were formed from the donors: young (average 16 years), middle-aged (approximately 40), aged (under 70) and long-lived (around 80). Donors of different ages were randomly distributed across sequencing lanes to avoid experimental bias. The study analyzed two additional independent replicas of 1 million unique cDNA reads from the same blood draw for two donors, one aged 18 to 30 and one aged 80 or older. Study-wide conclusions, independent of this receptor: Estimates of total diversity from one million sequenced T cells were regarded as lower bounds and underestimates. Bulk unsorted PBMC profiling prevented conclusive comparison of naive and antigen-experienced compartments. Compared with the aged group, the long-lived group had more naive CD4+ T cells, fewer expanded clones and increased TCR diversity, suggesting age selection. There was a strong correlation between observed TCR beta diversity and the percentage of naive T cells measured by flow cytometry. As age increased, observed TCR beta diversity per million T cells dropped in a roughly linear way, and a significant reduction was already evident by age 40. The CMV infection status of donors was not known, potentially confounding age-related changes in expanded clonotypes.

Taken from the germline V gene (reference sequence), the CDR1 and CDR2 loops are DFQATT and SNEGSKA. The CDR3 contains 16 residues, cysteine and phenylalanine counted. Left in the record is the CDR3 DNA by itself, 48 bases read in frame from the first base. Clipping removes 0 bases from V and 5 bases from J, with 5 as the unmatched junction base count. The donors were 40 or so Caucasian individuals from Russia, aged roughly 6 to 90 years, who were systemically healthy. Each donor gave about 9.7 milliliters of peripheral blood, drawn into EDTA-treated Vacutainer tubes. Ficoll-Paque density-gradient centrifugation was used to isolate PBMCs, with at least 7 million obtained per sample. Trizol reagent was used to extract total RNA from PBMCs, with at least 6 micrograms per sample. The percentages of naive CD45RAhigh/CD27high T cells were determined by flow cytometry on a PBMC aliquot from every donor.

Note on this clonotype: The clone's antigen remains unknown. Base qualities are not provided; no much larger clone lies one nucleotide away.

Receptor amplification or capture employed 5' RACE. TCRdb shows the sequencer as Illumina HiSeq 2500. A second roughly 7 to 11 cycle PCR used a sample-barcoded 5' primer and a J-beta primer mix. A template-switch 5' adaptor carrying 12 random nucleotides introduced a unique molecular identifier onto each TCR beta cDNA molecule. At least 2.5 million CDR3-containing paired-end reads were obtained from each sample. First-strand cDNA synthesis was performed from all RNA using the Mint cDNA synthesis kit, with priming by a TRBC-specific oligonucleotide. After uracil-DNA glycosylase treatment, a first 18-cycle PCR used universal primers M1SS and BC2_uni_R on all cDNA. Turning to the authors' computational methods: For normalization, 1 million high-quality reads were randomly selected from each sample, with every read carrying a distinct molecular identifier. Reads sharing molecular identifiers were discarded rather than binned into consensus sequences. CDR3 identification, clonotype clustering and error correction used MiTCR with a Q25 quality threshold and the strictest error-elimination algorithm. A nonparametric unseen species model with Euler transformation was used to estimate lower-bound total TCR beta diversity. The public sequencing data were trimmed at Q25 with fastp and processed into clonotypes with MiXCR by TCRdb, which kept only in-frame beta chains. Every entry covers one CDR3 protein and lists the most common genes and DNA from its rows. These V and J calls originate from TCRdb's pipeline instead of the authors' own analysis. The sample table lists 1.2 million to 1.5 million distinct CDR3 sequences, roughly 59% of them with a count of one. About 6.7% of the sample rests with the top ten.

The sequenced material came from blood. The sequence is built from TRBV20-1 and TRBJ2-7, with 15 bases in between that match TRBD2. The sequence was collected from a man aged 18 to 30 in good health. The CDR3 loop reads CSARDGLAGGLHEQYF. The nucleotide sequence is TGCAGTGCTAGAGACGGACTAGCGGGGGGGCTCCACGAGCAGTACTTC.